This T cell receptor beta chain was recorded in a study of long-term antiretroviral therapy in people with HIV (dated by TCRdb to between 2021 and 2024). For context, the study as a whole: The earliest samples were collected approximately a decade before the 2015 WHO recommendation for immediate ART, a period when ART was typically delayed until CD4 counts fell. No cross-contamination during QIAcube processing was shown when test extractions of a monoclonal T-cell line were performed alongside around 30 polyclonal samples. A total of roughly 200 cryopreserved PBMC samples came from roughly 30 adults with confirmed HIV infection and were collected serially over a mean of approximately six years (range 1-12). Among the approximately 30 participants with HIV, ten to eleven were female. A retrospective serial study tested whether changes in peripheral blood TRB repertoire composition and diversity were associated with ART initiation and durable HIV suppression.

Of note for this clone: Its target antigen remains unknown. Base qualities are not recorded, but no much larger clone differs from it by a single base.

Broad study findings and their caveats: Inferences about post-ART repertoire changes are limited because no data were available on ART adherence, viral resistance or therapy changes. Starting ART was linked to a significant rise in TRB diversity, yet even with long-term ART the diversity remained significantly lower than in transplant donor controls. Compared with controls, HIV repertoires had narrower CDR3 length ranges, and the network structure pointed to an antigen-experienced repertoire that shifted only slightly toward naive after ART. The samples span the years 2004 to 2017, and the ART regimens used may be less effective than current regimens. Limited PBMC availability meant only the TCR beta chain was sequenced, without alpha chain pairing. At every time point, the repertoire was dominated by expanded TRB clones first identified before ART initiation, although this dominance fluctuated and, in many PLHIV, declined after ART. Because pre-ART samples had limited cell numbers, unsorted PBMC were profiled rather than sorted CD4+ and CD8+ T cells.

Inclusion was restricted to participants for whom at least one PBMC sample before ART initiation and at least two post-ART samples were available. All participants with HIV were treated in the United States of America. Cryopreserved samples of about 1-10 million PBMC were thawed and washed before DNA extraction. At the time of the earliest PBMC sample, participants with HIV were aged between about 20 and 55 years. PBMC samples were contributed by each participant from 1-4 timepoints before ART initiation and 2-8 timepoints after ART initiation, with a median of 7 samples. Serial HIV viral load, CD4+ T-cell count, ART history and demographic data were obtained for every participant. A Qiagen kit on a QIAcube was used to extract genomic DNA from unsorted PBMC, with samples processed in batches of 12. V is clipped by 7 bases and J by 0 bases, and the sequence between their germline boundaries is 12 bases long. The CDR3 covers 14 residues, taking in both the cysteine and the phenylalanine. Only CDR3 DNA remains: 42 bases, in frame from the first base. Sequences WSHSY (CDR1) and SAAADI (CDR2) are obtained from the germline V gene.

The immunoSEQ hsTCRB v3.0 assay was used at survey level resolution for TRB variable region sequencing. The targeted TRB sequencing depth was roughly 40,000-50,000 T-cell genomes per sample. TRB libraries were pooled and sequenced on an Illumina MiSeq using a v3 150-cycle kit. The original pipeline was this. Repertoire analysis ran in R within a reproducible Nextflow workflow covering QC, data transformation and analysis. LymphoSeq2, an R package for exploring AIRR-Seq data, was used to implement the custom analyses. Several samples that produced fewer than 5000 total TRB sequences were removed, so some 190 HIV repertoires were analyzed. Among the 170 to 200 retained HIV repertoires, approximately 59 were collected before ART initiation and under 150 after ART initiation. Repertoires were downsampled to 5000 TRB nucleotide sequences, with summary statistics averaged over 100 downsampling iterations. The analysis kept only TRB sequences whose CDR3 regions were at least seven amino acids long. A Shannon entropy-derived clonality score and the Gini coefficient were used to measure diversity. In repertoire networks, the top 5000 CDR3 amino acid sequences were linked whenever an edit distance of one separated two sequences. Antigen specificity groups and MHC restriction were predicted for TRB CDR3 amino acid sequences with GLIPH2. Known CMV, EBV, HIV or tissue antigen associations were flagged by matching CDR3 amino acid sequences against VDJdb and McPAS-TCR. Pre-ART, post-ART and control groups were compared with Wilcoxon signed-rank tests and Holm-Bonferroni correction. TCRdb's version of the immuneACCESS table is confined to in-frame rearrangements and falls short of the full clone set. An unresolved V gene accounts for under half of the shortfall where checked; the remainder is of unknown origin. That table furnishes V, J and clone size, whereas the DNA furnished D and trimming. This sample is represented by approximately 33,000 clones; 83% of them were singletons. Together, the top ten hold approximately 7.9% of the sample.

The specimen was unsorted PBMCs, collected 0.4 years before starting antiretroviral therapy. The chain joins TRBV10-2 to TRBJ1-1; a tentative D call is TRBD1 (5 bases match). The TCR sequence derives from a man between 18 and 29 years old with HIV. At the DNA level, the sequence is TGCGCCAGCATCCCGACAGACATGAACACTGAAGCTTTCTTT. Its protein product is CASIPTDMNTEAFF.